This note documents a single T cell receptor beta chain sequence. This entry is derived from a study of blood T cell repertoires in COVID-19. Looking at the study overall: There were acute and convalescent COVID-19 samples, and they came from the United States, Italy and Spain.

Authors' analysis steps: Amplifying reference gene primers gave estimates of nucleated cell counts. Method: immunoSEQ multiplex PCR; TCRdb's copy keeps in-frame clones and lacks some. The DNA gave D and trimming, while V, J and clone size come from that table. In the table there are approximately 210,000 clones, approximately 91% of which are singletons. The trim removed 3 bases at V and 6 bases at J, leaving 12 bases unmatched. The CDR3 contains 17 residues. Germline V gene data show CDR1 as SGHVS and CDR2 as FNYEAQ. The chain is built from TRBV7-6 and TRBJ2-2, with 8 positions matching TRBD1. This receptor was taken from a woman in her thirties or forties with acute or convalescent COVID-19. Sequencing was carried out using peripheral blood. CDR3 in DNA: TGTGCCAGCAGCTTTTATCCGGCCGAGACAGGGGCCGGGGAGCTGTTTTTT. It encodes CASSFYPAETGAGELFF.